This entry lists 2 T cell receptor beta chains sequenced from one sample in a study of T cells after yellow fever vaccination. Each CDR3 protein is one row after TCRdb ran MiXCR on the 5' RACE reads. This table holds about 150,000 distinct CDR3 sequences, approximately 6.2% found once. The sample was CD4+ T cells sorted from PBMCs, taken on the day of the first yellow fever vaccination. The receptors were sampled from a man younger than 35 who received the YFV17D yellow fever vaccine.

The chain links TRBV9 to TRBJ1-6; weak D call: TRBD1 (5 bases). The CDR3 extends over 14 amino acids. Trimming took off 4 bases at V and 11 bases at J, with 16 bases between the two ends. Germline-derived CDR1 and CDR2 are SGDLS and YYNGEE. The CDR3 DNA sequence: TGTGCCAGCAGCCCGGGACCCAATAAAACACCCCTCCACTTT. Residues: CASSPGPNKTPLHF. Looking up the rest from reference TRBV9 and TRBJ1-6 gives the full variable domain: DSGVTQTPKHLITATGQRVTLRCSPRSGDLSVYWYQQSLDQGLQFLIQYYNGEERAKGNILERFSAQQFPDLHSELNLSSLELGDSALYFCASSPGPNKTPLHFGNGTRLTVT.

The chain links TRBV5-1 to TRBJ2-2; 14 positions match TRBD2. The germline V gene has CDR1 SGHRS and CDR2 YFSETQ. After removal of 7 bases from V and 5 bases from J, the junction contained 10 bases not matched to a gene. This CDR3 is 17 amino acids long. The CDR3 region has the DNA TGCGCCAGCGGACCGACTAGCGGGGGGGGAAGAACCGGGGAGCTGTTTTTT. Its protein product is CASGPTSGGGRTGELFF.